The sequence of this T cell receptor (beta chain) was determined in a study of T cell responses to AZD1222 COVID-19 vaccine. TCRdb keeps only in-frame clones here, not all; method: immunoSEQ multiplex PCR. The sample has some 150,000 clones; roughly nine tenths are singletons. With respect to this clone: Its antigen is still unknown.

The CDR3 length is 15 residues. Germline CDR1 MDHEN, CDR2 SYDVKM. The V and J ends lost 3 bases and 6 bases, in that order; junction bases with no gene match: 9. Study-level findings and limits: Dominant CD4 TCR responses targeted spike regions 160-218 and 743-854. Repertoires were sampled only after the peak T cell response.

The chain joins TRBV28 to TRBJ1-1, with 8 bases matching TRBD1. The TCR sequence derives from an adult who received the AZD1222 COVID-19 vaccine. Sample: peripheral blood, taken 28 days after the second AZD1222 dose. This CDR3 is CASSFQGALFAEAFF. CDR3 nucleotide sequence: TGTGCCAGCAGTTTTCAGGGGGCGCTGTTCGCTGAAGCTTTCTTT.